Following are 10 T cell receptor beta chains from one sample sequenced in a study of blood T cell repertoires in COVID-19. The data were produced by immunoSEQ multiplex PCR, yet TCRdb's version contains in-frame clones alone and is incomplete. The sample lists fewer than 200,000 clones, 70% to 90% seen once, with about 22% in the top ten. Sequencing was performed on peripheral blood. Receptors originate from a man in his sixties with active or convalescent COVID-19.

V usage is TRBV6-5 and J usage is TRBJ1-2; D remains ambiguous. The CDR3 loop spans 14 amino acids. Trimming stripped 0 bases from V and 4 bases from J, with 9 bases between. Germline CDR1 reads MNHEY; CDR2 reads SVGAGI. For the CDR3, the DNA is TGTGCCAGCAGTTACTCGGAGGGTGGCTATGGCTACACCTTC. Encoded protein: CASSYSEGGYGYTF.

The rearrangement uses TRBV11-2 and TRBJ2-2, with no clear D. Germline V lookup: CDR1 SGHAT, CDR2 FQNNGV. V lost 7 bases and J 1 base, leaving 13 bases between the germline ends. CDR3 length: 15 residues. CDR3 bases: TGTGCCAGCACCCCTGGGTCAGGGAACACCGGGGAGCTGTTTTTT. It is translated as CASTPGSGNTGELFF. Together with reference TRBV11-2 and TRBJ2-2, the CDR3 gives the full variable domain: EAGVAQSPRYKIIEKRQSVAFWCNPISGHATLYWYQQILGQGPKLLIQFQNNGVVDDSQLPKDRFSAERLKGVDSTLKIQPAKLEDSAVYLCASTPGSGNTGELFFGEGSRLTVL.

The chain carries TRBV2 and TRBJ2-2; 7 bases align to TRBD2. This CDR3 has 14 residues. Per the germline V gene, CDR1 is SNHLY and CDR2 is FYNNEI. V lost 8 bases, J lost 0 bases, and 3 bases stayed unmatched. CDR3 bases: TGTGCCAGCGTCGGACTAGCGAACACCGGGGAGCTGTTTTTT. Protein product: CASVGLANTGELFF.

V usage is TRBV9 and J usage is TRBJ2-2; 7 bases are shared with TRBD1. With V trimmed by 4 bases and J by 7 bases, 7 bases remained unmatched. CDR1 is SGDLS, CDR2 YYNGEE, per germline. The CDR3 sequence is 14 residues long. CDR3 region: CASSSTGLRGELFF. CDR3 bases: TGTGCCAGCAGCTCGACAGGGCTCCGCGGGGAGCTGTTTTTT.

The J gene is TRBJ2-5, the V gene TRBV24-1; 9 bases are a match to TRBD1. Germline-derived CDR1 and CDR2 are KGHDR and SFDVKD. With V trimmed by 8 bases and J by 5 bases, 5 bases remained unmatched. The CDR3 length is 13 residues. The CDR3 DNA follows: TGTGCCACCAAACAGGGGGCGGGGGAGACCCAGTACTTC. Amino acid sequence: CATKQGAGETQYF.

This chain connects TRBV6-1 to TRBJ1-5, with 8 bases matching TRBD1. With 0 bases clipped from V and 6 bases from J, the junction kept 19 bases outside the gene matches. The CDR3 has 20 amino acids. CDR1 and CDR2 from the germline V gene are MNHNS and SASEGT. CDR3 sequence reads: CASSEALGVFRTGQGQPQHF. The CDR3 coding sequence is TGTGCCAGCAGTGAAGCCCTAGGGGTATTTCGGACAGGGCAGGGTCAGCCCCAGCATTTT.

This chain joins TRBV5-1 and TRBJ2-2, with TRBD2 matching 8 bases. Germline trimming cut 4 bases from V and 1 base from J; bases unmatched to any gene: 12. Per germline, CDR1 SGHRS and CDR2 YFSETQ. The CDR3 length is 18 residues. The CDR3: CASSPVRAGLENTGELFF. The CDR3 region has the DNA TGCGCCAGCAGCCCCGTGAGGGCGGGACTAGAGAACACCGGGGAGCTGTTTTTT.

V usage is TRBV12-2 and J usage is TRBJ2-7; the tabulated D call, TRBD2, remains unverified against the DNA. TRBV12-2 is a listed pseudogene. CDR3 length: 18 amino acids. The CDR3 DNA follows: TGTGCAAGTCGGTTTCCGGGTTCGTCAGAGATAACGGCCTACGAGCAGTACTTC. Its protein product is CASRFPGSSEITAYEQYF.

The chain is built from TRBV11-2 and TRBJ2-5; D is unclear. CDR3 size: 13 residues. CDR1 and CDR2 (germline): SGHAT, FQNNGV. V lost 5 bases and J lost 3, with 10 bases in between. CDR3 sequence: CASSASGKETQYF. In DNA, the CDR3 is TGTGCCAGCAGCGCTAGTGGAAAAGAGACCCAGTACTTC.

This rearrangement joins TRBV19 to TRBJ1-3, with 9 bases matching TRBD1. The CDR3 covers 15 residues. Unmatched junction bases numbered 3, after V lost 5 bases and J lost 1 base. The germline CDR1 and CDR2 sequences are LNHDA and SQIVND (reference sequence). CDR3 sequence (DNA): TGTGCCAGTAGTCTACAGGGGGCTTCTGGAAACACCATATATTTT. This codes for CASSLQGASGNTIYF.